This T cell receptor (beta chain) was sequenced during a study of identical twins. Study-level findings and limits: With abundant cord blood beta clonotypes, insertions were fewer; memory repertoires showed no such pattern.

The table lists this clonotype with a count of one. Its specificity is not known. MiXCR was run by TCRdb on the 5' RACE reads, yielding one entry per CDR3 protein. The profile shows 1.5 million to 2 million distinct CDR3 sequences, roughly 35% of them singletons. CDR3 length: 16 residues. Trimming at V came to 0 bases and at J to 7 bases, leaving 9 bases not matched to a gene. CDR1 is SGHRS and CDR2 is YFSETQ in the germline V gene. What was sequenced was cord blood. This clonotype was obtained from a newborn girl in good health. The chain links TRBV5-1 to TRBJ2-7; 11 bases match TRBD2. CDR3 sequence: CASSLAPLAGGNEQYF. CDR3 nucleotide sequence: TGCGCCAGCAGCTTGGCTCCGCTAGCGGGGGGCAATGAGCAGTACTTC.